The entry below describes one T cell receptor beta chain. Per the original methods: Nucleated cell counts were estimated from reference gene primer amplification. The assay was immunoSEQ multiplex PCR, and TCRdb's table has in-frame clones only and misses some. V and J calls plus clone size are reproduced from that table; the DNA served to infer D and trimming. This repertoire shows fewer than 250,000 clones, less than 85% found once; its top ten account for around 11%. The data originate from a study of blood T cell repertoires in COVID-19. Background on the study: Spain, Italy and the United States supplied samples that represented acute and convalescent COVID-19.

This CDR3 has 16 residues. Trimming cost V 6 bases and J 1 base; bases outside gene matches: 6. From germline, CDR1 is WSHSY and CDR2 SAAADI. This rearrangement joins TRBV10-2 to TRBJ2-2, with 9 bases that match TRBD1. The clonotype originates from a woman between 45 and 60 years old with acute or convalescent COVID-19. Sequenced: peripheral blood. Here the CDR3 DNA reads TGCGCCAGCAGGCCCGACAGGGGGTGGAACACCGGGGAGCTGTTTTTT. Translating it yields CASRPDRGWNTGELFF.